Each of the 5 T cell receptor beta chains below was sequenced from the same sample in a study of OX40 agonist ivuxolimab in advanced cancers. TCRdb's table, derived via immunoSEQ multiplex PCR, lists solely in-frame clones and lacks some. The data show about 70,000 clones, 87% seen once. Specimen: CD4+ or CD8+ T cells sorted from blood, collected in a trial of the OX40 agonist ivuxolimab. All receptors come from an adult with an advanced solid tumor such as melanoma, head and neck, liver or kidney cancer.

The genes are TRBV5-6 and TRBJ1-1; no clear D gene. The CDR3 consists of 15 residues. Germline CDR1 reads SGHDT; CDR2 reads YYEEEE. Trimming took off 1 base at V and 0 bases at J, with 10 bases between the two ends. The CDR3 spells CASSLMQFMNTEAFF. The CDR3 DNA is TGTGCCAGCAGCTTGATGCAGTTCATGAACACTGAAGCTTTCTTT.

CDR3 DNA sequence: TGTGCCAGCAGTTACAATAATGAGAACAATGAGCAGTTCTTC. Translation gives CASSYNNENNEQFF. The V and J genes are TRBV6-6 and TRBJ2-1, with D hard to call. The CDR3 length is 14 residues. Germline CDR1 and CDR2: MNHNY and SVGAGI (reference sequence). V was cut by 2 bases and J by 5 bases, with 10 bases left in between.

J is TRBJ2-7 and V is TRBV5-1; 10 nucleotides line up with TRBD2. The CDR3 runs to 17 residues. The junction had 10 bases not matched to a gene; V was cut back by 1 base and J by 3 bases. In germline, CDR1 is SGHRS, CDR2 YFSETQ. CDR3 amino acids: CASSLIARTSGFYEQYF. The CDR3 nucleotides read TGCGCCAGCAGCTTGATCGCCAGGACTAGCGGATTCTACGAGCAGTACTTC. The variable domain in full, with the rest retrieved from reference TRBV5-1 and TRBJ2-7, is KAGVTQTPRYLIKTRGQQVTLSCSPISGHRSVSWYQQTPGQGLQFLFEYFSETQRNKGNFPGRFSGRQFSNSRSEMNVSTLELGDSALYLCASSLIARTSGFYEQYFGPGTRLTVT.

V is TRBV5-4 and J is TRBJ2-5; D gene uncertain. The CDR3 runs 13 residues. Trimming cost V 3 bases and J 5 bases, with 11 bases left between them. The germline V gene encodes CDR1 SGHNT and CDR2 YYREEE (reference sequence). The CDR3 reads CASSWKGEETQYF. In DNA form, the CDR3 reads TGTGCCAGCAGCTGGAAGGGCGAGGAGACCCAGTACTTC.

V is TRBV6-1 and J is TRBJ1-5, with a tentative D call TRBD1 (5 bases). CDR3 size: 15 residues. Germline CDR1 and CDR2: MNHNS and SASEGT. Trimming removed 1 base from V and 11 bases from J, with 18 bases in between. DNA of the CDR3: TGTGCCAGCAGTGAAGTGGGGCAGGTCTCTGGGGCCCAGCATTTT. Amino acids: CASSEVGQVSGAQHF.